The clone carrying this T cell receptor (beta chain) was found many times. This sample stems from a study of T cells in Graves' hyperthyroidism and ophthalmopathy. The length of the CDR3 is 16 residues. Germline CDR1 reads LGHDT; CDR2 reads YNNKEL (reference sequence). Trimming left V 1 base short and J 0 bases short, with 11 bases between. Amplification of TCR beta CDR3 regions used RNA as the template. HTBI primers drove first-round RT-PCR of the TCR CDR3. TCRdb ran MiXCR on the multiplex PCR reads and lists one entry per CDR3 protein. The sample has 400,000 to 500,000 distinct CDR3 sequences; roughly an eighth are singletons. Fresh peripheral blood, roughly 10 ml of it, supplied the PBMCs.

The clonotype was recovered from a young woman with Graves' hyperthyroidism. The source material was blood. The chain has TRBV3-1 and TRBJ2-3, with TRBD2 as a possible D gene (6 bases). The CDR3 DNA reads TGTGCCAGCAGCCAAGTTACGGGAGCGAGCACAGATACGCAGTATTTT. It yields the protein CASSQVTGASTDTQYF.